A selection of T cell receptor beta chains follows, all from one sample in a study of blood T cell repertoires in COVID-19. The data were produced by immunoSEQ multiplex PCR, yet TCRdb's version contains in-frame clones alone and is incomplete. The sample contains over 450,000 clones, 89% of which appear only once. The sequencing sample was made of peripheral blood. All receptors derive from a man younger than 35 with COVID-19, enrolled during active disease. Each CDR3 is given with its conserved first and last residue. The order of the fields is J gene, V gene, D gene, clone size, CDR3 DNA, CDR3 protein. D genes are given only for firm matches. The size of a clone is reported for some rows only, either as once, few or many, or as a class for expanded clones.

>TRBJ1-2|TRBV4-1|TRBD1|NA
TGCGCCAGCAGCCTCGGGACAGGGGCCCCAGGCTACACCTTC
CASSLGTGAPGYTF
>TRBJ2-7|TRBV5-1|TRBD2|NA
TGCGCCAGCAGCTTAAGGACTAGCTACGAGCAGTACTTC
CASSLRTSYEQYF
>TRBJ2-7|TRBV29-1|NA|NA
TGCAGCGTTGCGTCCCTCACGGGCGAGCAGTACTTC
CSVASLTGEQYF
>TRBJ2-2|TRBV4-1|NA|NA
TGCGCCAGCAGCCCGACCGGGACACGGGACGGGGAGCTGTTTTTT
CASSPTGTRDGELFF
>TRBJ2-1|TRBV5-4|TRBD2|NA
TGTGCCAGCAGCTCGAGAACGACTAGCGGGAGTGGAAATGAGCAGTTCTTC
CASSSRTTSGSGNEQFF
>TRBJ2-1|TRBV5-4|NA|NA
TGTGCCAGCAGCTTGATCGGTCCTGAGCAGTTCTTC
CASSLIGPEQFF
>TRBJ2-3|TRBV4-1|TRBD1|NA
TGCGCCAGCAGCCAACTCGACAGGGGGAGGAGGGCAGATACGCAGTATTTT
CASSQLDRGRRADTQYF
>TRBJ2-7|TRBV10-3|NA|NA
TGTGCCGTCCAGGGGGGACTAGAAAGGACCTACGAGCAGTACTTC
CAVQGGLERTYEQYF
>TRBJ2-5|TRBV11-2|NA|NA
TGTGCCAGCAGCAAACTAGTTTTAGTGGAGACCCAGTACTTC
CASSKLVLVETQYF
>TRBJ2-1|TRBV24-1|NA|NA
TGTGCCACCAGTGCCTCGGGACTCACCTCCAATGAGCAGTTCTTC
CATSASGLTSNEQFF
>TRBJ1-2|TRBV7-2|TRBD1|NA
TGTGCCAGCAGCTTAGCGCGGACAGGGAGGCTTGGCTACACCTTC
CASSLARTGRLGYTF
>TRBJ2-1|TRBV2|NA|NA
TGTGCCAGCAGTAGGACTGAACCAACCTCCTACAATGAGCAGTTCTTC
CASSRTEPTSYNEQFF
>TRBJ2-1|TRBV10-2|TRBD2|NA
TGCGCCAGCAGTGGAACTAGCGGGAGTGTTGGTGAGCAGTTCTTC
CASSGTSGSVGEQFF
>TRBJ2-1|TRBV9|NA|few
TGTGCCAGCAGCGTAGCCCGTTACAATGAGCAGTTCTTC
CASSVARYNEQFF
>TRBJ2-7|TRBV5-4|NA|NA
TGTGCCAGCAGCTTGGAGGGAGACTCCTACGAGCAGTACTTC
CASSLEGDSYEQYF
>TRBJ1-4|TRBV27|NA|NA
TGTGCCAGCAGTTTAGGGTCAGCGCCGTATGAAAAACTGTTTTTT
CASSLGSAPYEKLFF
>TRBJ2-7|TRBV30|NA|NA
TGTGCCTGGAGTGCAAAAACAGGGACGCTGACTACGGGGTACGAGCAGTACTTC
CAWSAKTGTLTTGYEQYF
>TRBJ2-7|TRBV19|TRBD1|once
TGTGCCAGTAGTCCCCGGACAGGGGGGAAGTACGAGCAGTACTTC
CASSPRTGGKYEQYF
>TRBJ1-5|TRBV3-1/TRBV3-2|NA|NA
TGTGCCAGCAGCCAAGCTGAGAGTAGCAATCAGCCCCAGCATTTT
CASSQAESSNQPQHF
>TRBJ2-2|TRBV18|TRBD2|NA
TGTGCCAGCTCACGATGGACTAGCGGAGCGAACACCGGGGAGCTGTTTTTT
CASSRWTSGANTGELFF
>TRBJ2-7|TRBV7-9|NA|NA
TGTGCCAGCAGCTTAGCGAGGGACGAGCAGTACTTC
CASSLARDEQYF
>TRBJ2-1|TRBV4-1|TRBD2|NA
TGCGCCAGCAGCCACGGCATAGCGGGGGGCTCCTACAATGAGCAGTTCTTC
CASSHGIAGGSYNEQFF